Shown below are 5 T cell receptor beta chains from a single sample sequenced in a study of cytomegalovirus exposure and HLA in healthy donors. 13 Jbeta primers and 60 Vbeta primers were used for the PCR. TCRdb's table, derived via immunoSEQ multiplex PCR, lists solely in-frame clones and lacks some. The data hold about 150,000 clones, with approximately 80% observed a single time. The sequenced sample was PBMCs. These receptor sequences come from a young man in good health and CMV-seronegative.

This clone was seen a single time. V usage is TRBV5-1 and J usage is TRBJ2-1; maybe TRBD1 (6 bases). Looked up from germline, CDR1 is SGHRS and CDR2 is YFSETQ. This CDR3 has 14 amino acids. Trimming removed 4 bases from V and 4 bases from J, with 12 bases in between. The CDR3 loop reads CASSSRTAYNEQFF. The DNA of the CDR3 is TGCGCCAGCAGCAGCAGGACAGCTTACAATGAGCAGTTCTTC.

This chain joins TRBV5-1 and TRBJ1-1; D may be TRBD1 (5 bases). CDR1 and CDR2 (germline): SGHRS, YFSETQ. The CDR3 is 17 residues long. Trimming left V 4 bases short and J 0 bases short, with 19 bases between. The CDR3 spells CASSAGRGAGMNTEAFF. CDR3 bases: TGCGCCAGCAGCGCCGGGAGAGGGGCTGGGATGAACACTGAAGCTTTCTTT.

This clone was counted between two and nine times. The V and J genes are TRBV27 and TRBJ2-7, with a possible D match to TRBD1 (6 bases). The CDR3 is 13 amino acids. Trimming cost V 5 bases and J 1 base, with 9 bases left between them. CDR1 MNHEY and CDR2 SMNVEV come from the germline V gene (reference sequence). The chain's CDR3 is CASSLQGSYEQYF. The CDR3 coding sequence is TGTGCCAGCAGTCTACAGGGTTCCTACGAGCAGTACTTC.

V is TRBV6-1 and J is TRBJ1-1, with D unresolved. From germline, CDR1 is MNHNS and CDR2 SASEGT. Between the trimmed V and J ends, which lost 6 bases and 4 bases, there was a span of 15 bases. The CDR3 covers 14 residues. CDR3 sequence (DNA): TGTGCCAGCAGCTTCAGCGGGTCGGGCACTGAAGCTTTCTTT. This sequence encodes CASSFSGSGTEAFF.

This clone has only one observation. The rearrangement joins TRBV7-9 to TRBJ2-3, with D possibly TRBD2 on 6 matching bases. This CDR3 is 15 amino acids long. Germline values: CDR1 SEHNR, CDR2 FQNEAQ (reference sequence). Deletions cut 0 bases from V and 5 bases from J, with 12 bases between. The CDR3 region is CASSLARPEGDTQYF. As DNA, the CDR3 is TGTGCCAGCAGCTTAGCGCGCCCGGAGGGAGATACGCAGTATTTT.